Below are 30 T cell receptor beta chains sequenced from a single sample in a study of T-cell memory formation after mild COVID-19. One entry per CDR3 protein, called by TCRdb with MiXCR from the 5' RACE reads. The table has 150,000 or so distinct CDR3 sequences, around 10% seen once; the top ten hold roughly 3.8%. The sequencing sample was made of PBMCs or a T cell subset sorted from them (not recorded which). The receptor set was obtained from a young man who had mild COVID-19 (a few samples of this study predate the infection). Cell type and time point are not known.

V usage is TRBV10-3 and J usage is TRBJ1-5; D is ambiguous. The CDR3 spans 14 residues. Trimming left V 2 bases short and J 7 bases short, with 12 bases between. Germline-derived CDR1 and CDR2 are ENHRY and SYGVKD. The CDR3 DNA reads TGTGCCATCAGTGAGGTGGGAGGGAGCCAGCCCCAGCATTTT. This translates into CAISEVGGSQPQHF.

V is TRBV18 and J is TRBJ1-5, with D unclear. From germline, CDR1 is KGHSH and CDR2 LQKENI. This CDR3 contains 12 residues. V was shortened by 6 bases and J by 4 bases, with 7 bases between the two germline ends. DNA of the CDR3: TGTGCCAGCTCTGTCCAGAATCAGCCCCAGCATTTT. It translates to CASSVQNQPQHF.

CDR3 protein: CASSLRSGQGLYNEQFF. The CDR3 region has the DNA TGTGCCAGCAGCCTGAGATCCGGGCAGGGACTCTACAATGAGCAGTTCTTC. The V gene is TRBV4-2, the J gene TRBJ2-1, with D possibly matching TRBD2 (6 bases). V was cut by 4 bases and J by 3 bases, with 19 bases left in between. The CDR3 consists of 17 residues. Per germline, CDR1 LGHNA and CDR2 YNFKEQ.

This clonotype came up many times. The rearrangement joins TRBV6-2 or TRBV6-3 to TRBJ1-6; D gene unclear. The ends were cut back, 6 bases at V and 6 bases at J, with 21 bases in the middle. Germline-derived CDR1 and CDR2 are MNHEY and SVGEGT. This CDR3 has 17 residues. The CDR3 nucleotides are TGTGCCAGCAGCCCCCCACCAGGCAGGCGACGTAATTCACCCCTCCACTTT. Translating it yields CASSPPPGRRRNSPLHF.

This clonotype showed up just once. V is TRBV6-2 or TRBV6-3 and J is TRBJ1-6; 12 positions match TRBD1. This CDR3 is built from 17 residues. V lost 7 bases, J lost 0 bases, and 4 bases stayed unmatched. Germline loops: CDR1 MNHEY, CDR2 SVGEGT. CDR3 loop: CASMGQGAFSYNSPLHF. The CDR3 DNA sequence: TGTGCCAGCATGGGACAGGGGGCATTCTCCTATAATTCACCCCTCCACTTT.

This clonotype was seen ten or more times. The rearrangement links TRBV4-2 to TRBJ1-1; D is undetermined. The V end was cut by 3 bases, the J end by 4 bases, with 9 bases between. CDR3 length: 13 amino acids. The germline gives CDR1 LGHNA, CDR2 YNFKEQ. CDR3: CASSHTPATEAFF. CDR3 DNA sequence: TGTGCCAGCAGCCACACTCCCGCCACTGAAGCTTTCTTT.

The CDR3, as DNA: TGTGCCAGCACCTTCCGTAGGATGAACACTGAAGCTTTCTTT. Translating it yields CASTFRRMNTEAFF. The chain uses TRBV28 and TRBJ1-1; D is undetermined. This CDR3 has 14 residues. Trimming removed 7 bases from V and 0 bases from J, with 12 bases in between. Looked up from germline, CDR1 is MDHEN and CDR2 is SYDVKM.

This clonotype has just a few counts. The genes are TRBV7-8 and TRBJ2-1; D is uncertain. Germline loops: CDR1 SGHVS, CDR2 FQNEAQ. This CDR3 region has 14 residues. V was trimmed by 6 bases and J by 6 bases, leaving 15 bases between them. Here the CDR3 reads CASSTLLMGNEQFF. CDR3 DNA sequence: TGTGCCAGCAGTACCCTACTCATGGGCAATGAGCAGTTCTTC.

This clonotype showed up many times. The gene calls are TRBV5-1 and TRBJ2-7, with D perhaps matching TRBD1 or TRBD2 (5 bases each). Per the germline V gene, CDR1 is SGHRS and CDR2 is YFSETQ. CDR3 size: 14 residues. V was pared by 0 bases and J by 3 bases, with 10 bases between. CDR3 DNA sequence: TGCGCCAGCAGCTTGGCGGGACGAGGCTACGAGCAGTACTTC. It is translated as CASSLAGRGYEQYF.

This CDR3 is CASSLDRDNYGYTF. CDR3 DNA sequence: TGTGCCAGCAGTTTGGACAGGGATAACTATGGCTACACCTTC. The V and J genes are TRBV7-9 and TRBJ1-2; 8 positions match TRBD1. Germline V gene sequence: CDR1 SEHNR, CDR2 FQNEAQ (reference sequence). CDR3 length equals 14 residues. The junction had 4 bases not matched to a gene; V was cut back by 6 bases and J by 1 base.

This clonotype was picked up many times. This chain connects TRBV3-1 to TRBJ2-7, with D perhaps matching TRBD1 or TRBD2 (6 bases each). V was clipped by 0 bases and J by 2 bases, with 8 bases between them. The CDR3 loop spans 14 amino acids. Germline V gives CDR1 LGHDT, CDR2 YNNKEL (reference sequence). The CDR3 DNA reads TGTGCCAGCAGCCAAGAAGGGGGGACCTACGAGCAGTACTTC. Translation gives CASSQEGGTYEQYF.

This rearrangement joins TRBV30 to TRBJ2-7; TRBD1 or TRBD2 may be the D gene (6 bases each). Germline V gene sequence: CDR1 GTSNPN, CDR2 SVGIG (reference sequence). V lost 5 bases, J lost 2 bases, and 13 bases lay in between. The CDR3 spans 13 residues. CDR3 protein: CAWGGGQTYEQYF. The DNA for the CDR3 is TGTGCCTGGGGGGGAGGACAGACCTACGAGCAGTACTTC.

This clonotype was detected only a few times. The J gene is TRBJ2-7, the V gene TRBV29-1; D gene unclear. Germline CDR1 reads SQVTM; CDR2 reads ANQGSEA. The germline V and J ends were trimmed by 6 bases and 10 bases, with 16 bases remaining between them. The CDR3 is made up of 11 amino acids. As DNA, the CDR3 is TGCAGCGTCGCAACACCGGCAGCCCAGTACGTC. Amino acid sequence: CSVATPAAQYV.

This clonotype was counted between two and nine times. The J gene is TRBJ2-3, the V gene TRBV7-2; 7 bases map to TRBD1. With 5 bases clipped from V and 5 bases from J, the junction kept 4 bases outside the gene matches. The V gene's germline CDR1 is SGHTA and CDR2 FQGNSA. The CDR3 contains 13 residues. The CDR3 DNA follows: TGTGCCAGCAGCCGTAGGGGGCGAGATACGCAGTATTTT. Its protein product is CASSRRGRDTQYF.

This clonotype appeared a few times. The chain joins TRBV6-6 to TRBJ2-5; 8 bases line up with TRBD1. The length of the CDR3 is 15 residues. The germline V gene encodes CDR1 MNHNY and CDR2 SVGAGI (reference sequence). The V segment lost 6 bases and the J segment 2 bases; nucleotides outside the gene matches: 8. The CDR3 spells CASRLSGTGQETQYF. CDR3 nucleotides: TGTGCCAGCAGGCTTTCCGGGACAGGTCAAGAGACCCAGTACTTC.

The sample holds many counts of this clonotype. The chain employs TRBV29-1 and TRBJ1-4; D uncertain. V lost 3 bases to trimming and J lost 4 bases, with 6 bases between them. The CDR3 extends over 12 amino acids. The germline V gene encodes CDR1 SQVTM and CDR2 ANQGSEA. The CDR3: CSVEADNEKLFF. The CDR3 nucleotides read TGCAGCGTTGAGGCGGATAATGAAAAACTGTTTTTT.

The genes are TRBV19 and TRBJ1-2; the D is unclear. V lost 7 bases and J 1 base, leaving 7 bases between the germline ends. There are 12 residues in the CDR3. Germline V gives CDR1 LNHDA, CDR2 SQIVND (reference sequence). DNA for the CDR3: TGTGCCAGTATGGCTGGTAACTATGGCTACACCTTC. It is translated as CASMAGNYGYTF.

This clonotype was recorded many times. This chain links TRBV5-1 with TRBJ1-6; D is undetermined. Per the germline V gene, CDR1 is SGHRS and CDR2 is YFSETQ. CDR3 length: 13 residues. V was shortened by 0 bases and J by 11 bases, with 9 bases between the two germline ends. DNA of the CDR3: TGCGCCAGCAGCTTGGGAGGGAACCCACCCCTCCACTTT. Protein sequence: CASSLGGNPPLHF.

V is TRBV7-6 and J is TRBJ1-2; D ambiguous. Germline CDR1 and CDR2: SGHVS and FNYEAQ. The CDR3 loop spans 13 amino acids. V was trimmed by 1 base and J by 6 bases, leaving 9 bases between them. The CDR3 spells CASSLEKGNGYTF. In DNA form, the CDR3 reads TGTGCCAGCAGCTTAGAGAAGGGTAATGGCTACACCTTC.

This clonotype was detected only a few times. The chain is built from TRBV14 and TRBJ2-5; D is perhaps TRBD2 (5 bases). V gave up 4 bases and J gave up 5 bases, with 14 bases separating them. The length of the CDR3 is 14 residues. Germline-derived CDR1 and CDR2 are SGHDN and FVKESK. Written as DNA, the CDR3 is TGTGCCAGCAGCCGGAACGGGATTCGCGAGACCCAGTACTTC. Translating gives CASSRNGIRETQYF.

The chain combines TRBV10-2 with TRBJ1-4; the D gene is possibly TRBD1 (5 bases). The CDR3 runs 13 residues. Germline CDR1 WSHSY, CDR2 SAAADI. V was shortened by 2 bases and J by 6 bases, with 7 bases between the two germline ends. CDR3 amino acids: CASSEQGDEKLFF. CDR3 coding DNA: TGCGCCAGCAGTGAGCAAGGGGATGAAAAACTGTTTTTT.

This clonotype was recorded a few times. Written as DNA, the CDR3 is TGCAGTGCTAGGAGTTATGGGGACGGCTACACCTTC. This encodes CSARSYGDGYTF. The V and J genes are TRBV20-1 and TRBJ1-2; D is possibly TRBD1 (5 bases). Trimming removed 3 bases at V and 8 bases at J, with 13 bases between. This CDR3 has 12 amino acids. Germline assignment: CDR1 DFQATT and CDR2 SNEGSKA (reference sequence).

The chain carries TRBV29-1 and TRBJ1-5; D gene unclear. Trimming removed 7 bases at V and 2 bases at J, with 12 bases between. Germline V gives CDR1 SQVTM, CDR2 ANQGSEA. The CDR3 contains 13 residues. CDR3 sequence reads: CSASREGNQPQHF. CDR3 sequence (DNA): TGCAGCGCCAGCCGGGAAGGCAATCAGCCCCAGCATTTT.

This clonotype was picked up a small number of times. The genes are TRBV10-3 and TRBJ1-5; no clear D. Germline V gene sequence: CDR1 ENHRY, CDR2 SYGVKD. V was pared by 8 bases and J by 4 bases, with 6 bases between. The CDR3 runs 11 residues. This CDR3 reads CAIGRNQPQHF. CDR3 coding DNA: TGTGCCATCGGGCGGAATCAGCCCCAGCATTTT.

This clonotype was seen only a few times. The chain uses TRBV6-5 and TRBJ2-3, with a weak D call TRBD1 (5 bases). The germline CDR1 and CDR2 sequences are MNHEY and SVGAGI. V dropped 2 bases and J dropped 3 bases, with 12 bases sitting between them. The CDR3 consists of 15 residues. The chain's CDR3 is CASSYRGLGTDTQYF. DNA of the CDR3: TGTGCCAGCAGTTACAGGGGATTGGGTACAGATACGCAGTATTTT.

The rearrangement uses TRBV2 and TRBJ2-7; D possibly uses TRBD1 or TRBD2 (5 bases each). Trimming removed 5 bases at V and 4 bases at J, with 15 bases between. This CDR3 has 14 residues. Per the germline V gene, CDR1 is SNHLY and CDR2 is FYNNEI. The DNA of the CDR3 is TGTGCCAGCAGTCCCGGGACCCCGGGATACGAGCAGTACGTC. It yields the protein CASSPGTPGYEQYV.

This clonotype was observed many times. The chain carries TRBV28 and TRBJ1-4; the D is unclear. Germline-derived CDR1 and CDR2 are MDHEN and SYDVKM. V lost 8 bases and J 4 bases, leaving 5 bases between the germline ends. The CDR3 contains 11 residues. As DNA, the CDR3 is TGTGCCAGCCTGGGTAATGAAAAACTGTTTTTT. This translates into CASLGNEKLFF.

This clonotype was found many times. The chain links TRBV4-1 to TRBJ1-5; 8 bases line up with TRBD1. The CDR3 covers 16 residues. Germline-derived CDR1 and CDR2 are MGHRA and YSYEKL. V was clipped by 6 bases and J by 4 bases; unmatched bases: 11. The CDR3 loop reads CASSQGAGKPNQPQHF. CDR3 DNA sequence: TGCGCCAGCAGTCAGGGGGCAGGGAAACCTAATCAGCCCCAGCATTTT.

The rearrangement uses TRBV6-2 or TRBV6-3 and TRBJ1-5; 9 bases line up with TRBD1. V shed 5 bases and J 3 bases; nucleotides not matched to a gene: 5. From germline, CDR1 is MNHEY and CDR2 SVGEGT. This CDR3 region has 15 residues. CDR3 sequence: CASSRTGADNQPQHF. The CDR3 region has the DNA TGTGCCAGCAGTCGGACAGGGGCCGACAATCAGCCCCAGCATTTT.

V gene TRBV20-1 combines with J gene TRBJ1-5; 8 nucleotides agree with TRBD1. Germline-derived CDR1 and CDR2 are DFQATT and SNEGSKA (reference sequence). CDR3 length: 15 amino acids. J gave up 6 bases and V 0 bases, and 7 bases lay outside the gene matches. CDR3 in DNA: TGCAGTGCTAGAGAGGGGGGAACAGGGGGTCAGCCCCAGCATTTT. Protein product: CSAREGGTGGQPQHF.